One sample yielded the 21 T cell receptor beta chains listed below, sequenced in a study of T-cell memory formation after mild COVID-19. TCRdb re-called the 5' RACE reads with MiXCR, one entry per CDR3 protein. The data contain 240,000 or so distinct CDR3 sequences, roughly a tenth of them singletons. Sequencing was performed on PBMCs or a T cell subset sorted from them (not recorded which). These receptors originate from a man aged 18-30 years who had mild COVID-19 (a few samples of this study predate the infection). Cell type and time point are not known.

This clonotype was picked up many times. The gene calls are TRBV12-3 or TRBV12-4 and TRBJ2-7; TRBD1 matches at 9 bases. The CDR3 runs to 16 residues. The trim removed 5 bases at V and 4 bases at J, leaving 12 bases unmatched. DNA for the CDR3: TGTGCCAGCAGTCTCGGACAGGGGTTAGGTGGGTACGAGCAGTACTTC. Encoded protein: CASSLGQGLGGYEQYF.

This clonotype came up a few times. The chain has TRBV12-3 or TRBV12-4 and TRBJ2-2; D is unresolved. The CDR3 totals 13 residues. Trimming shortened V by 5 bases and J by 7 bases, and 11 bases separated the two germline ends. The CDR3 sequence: CASSPLGFGELFF. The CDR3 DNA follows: TGTGCCAGCAGTCCCCTAGGTTTCGGGGAGCTGTTTTTT.

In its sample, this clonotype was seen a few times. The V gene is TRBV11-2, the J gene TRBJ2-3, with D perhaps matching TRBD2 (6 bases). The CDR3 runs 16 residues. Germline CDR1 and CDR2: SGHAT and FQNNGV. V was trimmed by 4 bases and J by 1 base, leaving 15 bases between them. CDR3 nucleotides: TGTGCCAGCAGCTCCGGGCGCGCTAGCGGCACAGATACGCAGTATTTT. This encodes CASSSGRASGTDTQYF.

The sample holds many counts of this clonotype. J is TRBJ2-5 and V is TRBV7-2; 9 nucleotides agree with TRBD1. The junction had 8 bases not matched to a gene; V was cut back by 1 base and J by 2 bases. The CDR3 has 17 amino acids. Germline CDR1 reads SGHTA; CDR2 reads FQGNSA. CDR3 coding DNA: TGTGCCAGCAGCTTAGAGAGGACAGGGGCAGGGCAAGAGACCCAGTACTTC. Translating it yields CASSLERTGAGQETQYF.

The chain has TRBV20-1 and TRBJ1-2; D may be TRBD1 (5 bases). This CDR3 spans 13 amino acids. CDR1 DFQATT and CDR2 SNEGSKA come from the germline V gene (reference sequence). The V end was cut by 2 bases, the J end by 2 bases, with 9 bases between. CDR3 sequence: CSARWGGNYGYTF. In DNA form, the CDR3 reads TGCAGTGCTAGATGGGGGGGAAACTATGGCTACACCTTC.

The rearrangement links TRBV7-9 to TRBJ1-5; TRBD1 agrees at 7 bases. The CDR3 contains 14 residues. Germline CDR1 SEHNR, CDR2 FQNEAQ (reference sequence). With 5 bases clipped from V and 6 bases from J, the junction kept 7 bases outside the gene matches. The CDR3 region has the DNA TGTGCCAGCAGCGCGACAGGGTTGGGTCAGCCCCAGCATTTT. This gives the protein CASSATGLGQPQHF.

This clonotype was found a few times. CDR3 nucleotides: TGTGCCAGCAGCAAAAATGATCAGCTCGAAGCTTTCTTT. As protein: CASSKNDQLEAFF. The chain is built from TRBV3-1 and TRBJ1-1; D unclear. CDR1 is LGHDT, CDR2 YNNKEL, per germline (reference sequence). Trimming shortened V by 5 bases and J by 8 bases, and 15 bases separated the two germline ends. The CDR3 totals 13 residues.

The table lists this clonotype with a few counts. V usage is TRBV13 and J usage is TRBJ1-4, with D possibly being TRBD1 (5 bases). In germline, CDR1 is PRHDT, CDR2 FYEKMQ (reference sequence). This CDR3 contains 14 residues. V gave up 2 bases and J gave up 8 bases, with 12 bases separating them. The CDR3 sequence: CASSLQGDGEKLFF. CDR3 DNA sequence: TGTGCCAGCAGCTTACAAGGGGATGGGGAAAAACTGTTTTTT.

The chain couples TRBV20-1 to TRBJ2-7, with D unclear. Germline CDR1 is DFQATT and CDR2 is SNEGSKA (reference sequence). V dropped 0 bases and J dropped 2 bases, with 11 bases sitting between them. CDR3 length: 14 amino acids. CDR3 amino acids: CSARDPDLPYEQYF. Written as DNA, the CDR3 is TGCAGTGCTAGAGATCCTGACCTCCCCTACGAGCAGTACTTC.

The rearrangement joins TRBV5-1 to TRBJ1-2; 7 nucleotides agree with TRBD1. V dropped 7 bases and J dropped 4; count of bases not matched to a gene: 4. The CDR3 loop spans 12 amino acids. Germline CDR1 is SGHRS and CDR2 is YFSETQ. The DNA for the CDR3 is TGCGCCAGCGGATCAGGGGGCTATGGCTACACCTTC. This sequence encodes CASGSGGYGYTF.

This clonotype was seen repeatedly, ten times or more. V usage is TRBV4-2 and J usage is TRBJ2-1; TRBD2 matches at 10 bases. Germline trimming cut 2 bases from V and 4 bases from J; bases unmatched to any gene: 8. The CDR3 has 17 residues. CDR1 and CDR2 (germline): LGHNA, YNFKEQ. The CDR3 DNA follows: TGTGCCAGCAGCCAAAACTTACCTAGCGGGGGATACAATGAGCAGTTCTTC. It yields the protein CASSQNLPSGGYNEQFF.

CDR3 DNA sequence: TGTGCCAGCAGCCAAGATCCCCGGGGGCCGAAAAAGACCCAGTACTTC. Translation: CASSQDPRGPKKTQYF. This chain connects TRBV4-2 to TRBJ2-5; perhaps D is TRBD1 or TRBD2 (6 bases each). The ends were cut back, 0 bases at V and 6 bases at J, with 17 bases in the middle. The CDR3 consists of 16 residues. CDR1 and CDR2 from the germline V gene are LGHNA and YNFKEQ.

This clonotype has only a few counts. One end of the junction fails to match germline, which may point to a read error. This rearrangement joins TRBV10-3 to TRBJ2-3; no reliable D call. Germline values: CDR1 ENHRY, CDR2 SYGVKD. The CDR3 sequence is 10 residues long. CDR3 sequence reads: CAISDDDGRF. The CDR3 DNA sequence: TGTGCCATCAGTGACGACGACGGTCGTTTT.

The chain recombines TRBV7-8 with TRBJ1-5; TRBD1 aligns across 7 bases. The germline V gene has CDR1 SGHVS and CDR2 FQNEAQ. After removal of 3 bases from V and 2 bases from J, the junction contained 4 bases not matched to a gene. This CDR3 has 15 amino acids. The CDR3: CASSLGTARNQPQHF. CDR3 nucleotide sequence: TGTGCCAGCAGCTTGGGGACAGCCCGCAATCAGCCCCAGCATTTT.

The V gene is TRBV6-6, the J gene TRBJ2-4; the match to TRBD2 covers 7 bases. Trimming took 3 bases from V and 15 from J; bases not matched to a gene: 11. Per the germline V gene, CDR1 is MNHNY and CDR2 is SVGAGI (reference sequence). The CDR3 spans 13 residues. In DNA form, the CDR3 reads TGTGCCAGCAGTTATGGGCTAGCGGCCTTTGGGTACTTC. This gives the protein CASSYGLAAFGYF.

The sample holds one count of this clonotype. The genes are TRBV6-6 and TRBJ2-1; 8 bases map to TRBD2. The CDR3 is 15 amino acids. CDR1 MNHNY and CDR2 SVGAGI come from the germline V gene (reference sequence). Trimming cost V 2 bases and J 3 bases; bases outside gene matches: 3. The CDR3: CASSYGRGDYNEQFF. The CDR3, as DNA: TGTGCCAGCAGTTACGGGCGGGGGGACTACAATGAGCAGTTCTTC.

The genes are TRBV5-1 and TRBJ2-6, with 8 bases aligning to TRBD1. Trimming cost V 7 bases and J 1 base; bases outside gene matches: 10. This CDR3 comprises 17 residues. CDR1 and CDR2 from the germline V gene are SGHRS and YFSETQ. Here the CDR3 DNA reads TGCGCCAGCTACCCCCCGGGACAGGCATCTGGGGCCAACGTCCTGACTTTC. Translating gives CASYPPGQASGANVLTF.

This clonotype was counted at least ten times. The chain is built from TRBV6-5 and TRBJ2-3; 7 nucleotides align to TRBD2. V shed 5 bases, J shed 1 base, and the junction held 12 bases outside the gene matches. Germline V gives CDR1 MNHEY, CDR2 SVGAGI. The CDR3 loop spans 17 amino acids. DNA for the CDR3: TGTGCCAGCAGTGGACCCGGGACTAAGTCGGGCACAGATACGCAGTATTTT. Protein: CASSGPGTKSGTDTQYF.

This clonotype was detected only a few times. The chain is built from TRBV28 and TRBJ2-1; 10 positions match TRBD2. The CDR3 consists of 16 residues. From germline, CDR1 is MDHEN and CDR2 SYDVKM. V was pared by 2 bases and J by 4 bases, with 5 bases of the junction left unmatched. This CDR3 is CASSLALAGGYNEQFF. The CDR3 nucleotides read TGTGCCAGCAGTTTAGCCTTAGCGGGGGGTTACAATGAGCAGTTCTTC.

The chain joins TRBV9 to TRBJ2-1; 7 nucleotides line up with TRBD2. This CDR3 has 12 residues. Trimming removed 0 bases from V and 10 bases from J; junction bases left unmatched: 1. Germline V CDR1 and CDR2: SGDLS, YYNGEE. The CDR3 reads CASSVVGGEQFF. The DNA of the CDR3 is TGTGCCAGCAGCGTAGTCGGGGGGGAGCAGTTCTTC.

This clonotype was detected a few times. The CDR3 protein is CASSLAPQGEETQYF. The CDR3 DNA is TGCGCCAGCAGCTTGGCCCCGCAGGGCGAAGAGACCCAGTACTTC. V is TRBV5-1 and J is TRBJ2-5, with D possibly TRBD1 on 5 matching bases. The CDR3 totals 15 residues. Germline V CDR1 and CDR2: SGHRS, YFSETQ. The V gene lost 0 bases and the J gene lost 3 bases, with 12 bases spanning the gap.